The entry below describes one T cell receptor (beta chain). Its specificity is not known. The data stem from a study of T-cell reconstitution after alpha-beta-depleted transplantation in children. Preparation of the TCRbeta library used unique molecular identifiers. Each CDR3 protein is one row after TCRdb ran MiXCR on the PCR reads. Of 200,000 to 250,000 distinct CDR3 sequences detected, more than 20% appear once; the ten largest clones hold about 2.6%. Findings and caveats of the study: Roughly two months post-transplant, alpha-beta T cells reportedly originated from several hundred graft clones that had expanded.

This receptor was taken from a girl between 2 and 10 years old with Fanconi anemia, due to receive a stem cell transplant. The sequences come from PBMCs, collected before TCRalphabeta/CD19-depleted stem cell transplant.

Here the CDR3 reads CSARGNSNQPQHF. The DNA of the CDR3 is TGCAGTGCTAGAGGGAATAGCAATCAGCCCCAGCATTTT. V usage is TRBV20-1 and J usage is TRBJ1-5; no clear D gene. Trimming shortened V by 1 base and J by 0 bases, and 4 bases separated the two germline ends. Germline-derived CDR1 and CDR2 are DFQATT and SNEGSKA (reference sequence). The CDR3 contains 13 residues.